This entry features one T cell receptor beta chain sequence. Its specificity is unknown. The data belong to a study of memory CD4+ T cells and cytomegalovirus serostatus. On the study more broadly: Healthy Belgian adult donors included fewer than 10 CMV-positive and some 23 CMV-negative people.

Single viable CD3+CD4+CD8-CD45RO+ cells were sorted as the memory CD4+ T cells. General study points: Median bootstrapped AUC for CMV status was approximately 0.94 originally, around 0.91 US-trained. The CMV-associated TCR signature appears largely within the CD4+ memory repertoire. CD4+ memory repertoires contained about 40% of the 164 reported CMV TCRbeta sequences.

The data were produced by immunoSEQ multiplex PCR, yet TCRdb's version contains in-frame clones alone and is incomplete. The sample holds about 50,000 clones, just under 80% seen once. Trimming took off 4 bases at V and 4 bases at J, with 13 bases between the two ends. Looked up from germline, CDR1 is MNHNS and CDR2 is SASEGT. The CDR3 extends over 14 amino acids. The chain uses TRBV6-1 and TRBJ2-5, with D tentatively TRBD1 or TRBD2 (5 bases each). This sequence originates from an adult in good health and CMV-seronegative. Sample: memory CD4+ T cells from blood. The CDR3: CASSALGVPETQYF. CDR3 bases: TGTGCCAGCAGTGCCCTGGGGGTCCCAGAGACCCAGTACTTC.